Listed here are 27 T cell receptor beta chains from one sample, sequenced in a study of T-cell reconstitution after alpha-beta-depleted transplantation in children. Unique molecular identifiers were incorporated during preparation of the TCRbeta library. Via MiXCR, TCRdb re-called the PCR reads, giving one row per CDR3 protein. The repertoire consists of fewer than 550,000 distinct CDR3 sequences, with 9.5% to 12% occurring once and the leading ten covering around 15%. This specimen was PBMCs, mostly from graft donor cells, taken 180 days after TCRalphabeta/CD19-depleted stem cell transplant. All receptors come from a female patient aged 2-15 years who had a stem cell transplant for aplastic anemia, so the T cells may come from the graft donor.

CDR3 protein: CASSPRSAPGANVLTF. The CDR3 coding sequence is TGTGCCAGCAGTCCAAGATCAGCCCCTGGGGCCAACGTCCTGACTTTC. This rearrangement joins TRBV6-2 or TRBV6-3 to TRBJ2-6; no reliable D call. V lost 5 bases to trimming and J lost 2 bases, with 13 bases between them. The CDR3 runs to 16 residues. The germline V gene has CDR1 MNHEY and CDR2 SVGEGT.

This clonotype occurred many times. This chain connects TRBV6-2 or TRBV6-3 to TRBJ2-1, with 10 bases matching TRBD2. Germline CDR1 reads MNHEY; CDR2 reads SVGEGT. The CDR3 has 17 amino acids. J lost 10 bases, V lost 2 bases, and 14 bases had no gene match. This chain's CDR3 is CASSYPVIAGGVREQFF. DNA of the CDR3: TGTGCCAGCAGTTACCCCGTGATAGCGGGGGGAGTTAGGGAGCAGTTCTTC.

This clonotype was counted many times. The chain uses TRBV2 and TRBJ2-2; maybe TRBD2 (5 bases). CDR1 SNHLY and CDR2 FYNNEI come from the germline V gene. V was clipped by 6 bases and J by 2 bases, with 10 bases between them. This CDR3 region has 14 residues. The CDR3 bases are TGTGCCAGCAGACCCACTAGTAACACCGGGGAGCTGTTTTTT. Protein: CASRPTSNTGELFF.

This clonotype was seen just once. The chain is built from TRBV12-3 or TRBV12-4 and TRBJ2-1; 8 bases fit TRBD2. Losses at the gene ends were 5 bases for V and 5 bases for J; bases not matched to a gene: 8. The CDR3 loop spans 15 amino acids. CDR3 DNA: TGTGCCAGCAGTCTGCGGGGGGCCCCTAACAATGAGCAGTTCTTC. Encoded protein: CASSLRGAPNNEQFF.

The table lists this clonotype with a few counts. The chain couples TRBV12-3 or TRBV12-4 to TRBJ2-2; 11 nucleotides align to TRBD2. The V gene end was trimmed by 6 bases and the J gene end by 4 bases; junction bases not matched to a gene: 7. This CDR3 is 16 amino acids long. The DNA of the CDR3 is TGTGCCAGCAGACAAACTAGCGGGAGTGGCACCGGGGAGCTGTTTTTT. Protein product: CASRQTSGSGTGELFF.

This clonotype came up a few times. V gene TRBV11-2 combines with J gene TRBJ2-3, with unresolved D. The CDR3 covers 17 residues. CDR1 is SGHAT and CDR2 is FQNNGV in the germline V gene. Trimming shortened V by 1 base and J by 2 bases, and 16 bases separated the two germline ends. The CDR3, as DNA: TGTGCCAGCAGCTTAGTTAATGGTTTGTTAGTCACAGATACGCAGTATTTT. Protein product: CASSLVNGLLVTDTQYF. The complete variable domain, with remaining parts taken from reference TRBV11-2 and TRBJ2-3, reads EAGVAQSPRYKIIEKRQSVAFWCNPISGHATLYWYQQILGQGPKLLIQFQNNGVVDDSQLPKDRFSAERLKGVDSTLKIQPAKLEDSAVYLCASSLVNGLLVTDTQYFGPGTRLTVL.

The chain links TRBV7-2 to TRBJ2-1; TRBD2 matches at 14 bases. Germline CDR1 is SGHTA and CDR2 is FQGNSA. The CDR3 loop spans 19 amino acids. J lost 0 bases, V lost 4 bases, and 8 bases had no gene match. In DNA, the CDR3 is TGTGCCAGCAGCTCCGGGACTAGCGGGAGTAGCCTCTCCTACAATGAGCAGTTCTTC. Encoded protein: CASSSGTSGSSLSYNEQFF.

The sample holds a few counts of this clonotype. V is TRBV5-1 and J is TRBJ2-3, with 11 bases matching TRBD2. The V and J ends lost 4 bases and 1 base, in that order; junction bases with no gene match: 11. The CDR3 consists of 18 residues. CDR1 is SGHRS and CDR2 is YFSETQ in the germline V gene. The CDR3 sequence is CASSAADGGLAGTDTQYF. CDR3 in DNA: TGCGCCAGCAGCGCCGCCGATGGGGGACTAGCGGGCACAGATACGCAGTATTTT.

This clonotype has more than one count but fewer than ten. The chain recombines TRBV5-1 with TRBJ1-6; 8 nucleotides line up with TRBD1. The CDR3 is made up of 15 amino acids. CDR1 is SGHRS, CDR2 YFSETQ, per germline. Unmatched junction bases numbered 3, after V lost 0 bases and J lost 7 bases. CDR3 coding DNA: TGCGCCAGCAGCTTGGACCAGGGGGCCAATTCACCCCTCCACTTT. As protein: CASSLDQGANSPLHF.

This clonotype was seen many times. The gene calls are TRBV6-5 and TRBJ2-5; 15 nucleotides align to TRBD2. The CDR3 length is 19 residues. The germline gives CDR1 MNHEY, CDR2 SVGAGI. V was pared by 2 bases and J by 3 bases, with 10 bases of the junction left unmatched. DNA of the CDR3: TGTGCCAGCAGTTACAGTTATTACGGGACTAGCGGGAGGAAAGAGACCCAGTACTTC. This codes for CASSYSYYGTSGRKETQYF.

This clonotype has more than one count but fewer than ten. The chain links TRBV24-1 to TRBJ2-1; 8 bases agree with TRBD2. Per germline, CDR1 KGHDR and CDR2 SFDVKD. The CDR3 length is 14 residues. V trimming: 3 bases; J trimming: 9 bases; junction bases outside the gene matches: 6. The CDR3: CATSDPGLVFEQFF. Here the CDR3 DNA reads TGTGCCACCAGTGATCCGGGACTAGTGTTTGAGCAGTTCTTC.

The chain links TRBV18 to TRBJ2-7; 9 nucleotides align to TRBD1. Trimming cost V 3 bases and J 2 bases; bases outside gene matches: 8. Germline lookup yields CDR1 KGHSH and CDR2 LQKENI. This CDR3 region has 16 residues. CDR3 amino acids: CASSPSLQGAPYEQYF. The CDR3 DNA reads TGTGCCAGCTCACCCAGTTTACAGGGGGCACCCTACGAGCAGTACTTC. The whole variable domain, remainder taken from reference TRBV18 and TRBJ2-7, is NAGVMQNPRHLVRRRGQEARLRCSPMKGHSHVYWYRQLPEEGLKFMVYLQKENIIDESGMPKERFSAEFPKEGPSILRIQQVVRGDSAAYFCASSPSLQGAPYEQYFGPGTRLTVT.

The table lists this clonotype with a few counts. The CDR3 nucleotides are TGTGCCCGATCAGGGACACCACAGTACGTC. Its protein is CARSGTPQYV. The chain joins TRBV21-1 to TRBJ2-7; the DNA was not used to check the table's D call, TRBD1. TRBV21-1 is described as a pseudogene. The CDR3 totals 10 residues.

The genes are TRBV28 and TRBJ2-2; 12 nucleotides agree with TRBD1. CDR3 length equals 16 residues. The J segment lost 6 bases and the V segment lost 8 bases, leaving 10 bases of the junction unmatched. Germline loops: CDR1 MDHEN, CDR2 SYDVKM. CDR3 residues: CASHRGDRGRSGELFF. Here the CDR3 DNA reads TGTGCCAGCCATAGGGGGGACAGGGGGCGATCCGGGGAGCTGTTTTTT.

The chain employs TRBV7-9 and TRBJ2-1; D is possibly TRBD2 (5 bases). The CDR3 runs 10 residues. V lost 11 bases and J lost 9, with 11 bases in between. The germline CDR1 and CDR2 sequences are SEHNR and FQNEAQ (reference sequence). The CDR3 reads CAGGGGEQFF. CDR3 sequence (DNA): TGTGCCGGCGGCGGAGGTGAGCAGTTCTTC.

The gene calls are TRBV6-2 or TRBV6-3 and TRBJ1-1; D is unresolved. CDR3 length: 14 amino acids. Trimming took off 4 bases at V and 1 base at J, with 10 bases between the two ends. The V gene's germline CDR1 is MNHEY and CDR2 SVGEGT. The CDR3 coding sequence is TGTGCCAGCAGTTTCAGGTACTCGAACACTGAAGCTTTCTTT. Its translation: CASSFRYSNTEAFF.

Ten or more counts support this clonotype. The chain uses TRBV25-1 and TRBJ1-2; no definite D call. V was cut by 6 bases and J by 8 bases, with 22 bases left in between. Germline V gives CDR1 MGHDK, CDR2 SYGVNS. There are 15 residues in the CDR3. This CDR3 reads CASSPPLPDLSGYTF. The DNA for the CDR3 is TGTGCCAGCAGCCCACCCCTGCCGGACTTATCGGGCTACACCTTC.

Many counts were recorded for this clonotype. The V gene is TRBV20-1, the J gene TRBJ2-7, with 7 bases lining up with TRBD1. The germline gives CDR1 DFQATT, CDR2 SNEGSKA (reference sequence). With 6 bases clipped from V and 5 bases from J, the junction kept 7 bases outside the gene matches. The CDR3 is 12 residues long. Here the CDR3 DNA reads TGCAGTGCGGTACAGGGGCCAGACGAGCAGTACTTC. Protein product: CSAVQGPDEQYF.

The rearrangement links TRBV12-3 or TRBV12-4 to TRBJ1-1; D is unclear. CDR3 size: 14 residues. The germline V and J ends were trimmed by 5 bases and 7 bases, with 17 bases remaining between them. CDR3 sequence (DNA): TGTGCCAGCAGTCCTATCAGGTCCACCCATGAAGCTTTCTTT. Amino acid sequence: CASSPIRSTHEAFF.

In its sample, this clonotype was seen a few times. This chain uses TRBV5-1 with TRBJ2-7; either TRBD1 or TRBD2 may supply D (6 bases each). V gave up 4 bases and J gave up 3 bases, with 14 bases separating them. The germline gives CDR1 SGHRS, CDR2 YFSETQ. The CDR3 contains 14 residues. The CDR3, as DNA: TGCGCCAGCAGCCCCGGCGGGACACTCTACGAGCAGTACTTC. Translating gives CASSPGGTLYEQYF.

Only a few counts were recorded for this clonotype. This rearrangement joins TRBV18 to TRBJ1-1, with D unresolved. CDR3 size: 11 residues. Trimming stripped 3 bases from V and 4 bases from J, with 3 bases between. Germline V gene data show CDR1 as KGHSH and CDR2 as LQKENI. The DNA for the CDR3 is TGTGCCAGCTCACCCAGCACTGAAGCTTTCTTT. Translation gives CASSPSTEAFF.

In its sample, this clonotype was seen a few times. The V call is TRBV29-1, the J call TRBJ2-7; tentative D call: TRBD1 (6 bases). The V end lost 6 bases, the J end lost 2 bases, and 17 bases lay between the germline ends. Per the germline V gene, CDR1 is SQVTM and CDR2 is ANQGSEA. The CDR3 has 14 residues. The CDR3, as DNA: TGCAGCGTCTCAAGAGGGACACCGACCTACGAGCAGTACTTC. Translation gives CSVSRGTPTYEQYF.

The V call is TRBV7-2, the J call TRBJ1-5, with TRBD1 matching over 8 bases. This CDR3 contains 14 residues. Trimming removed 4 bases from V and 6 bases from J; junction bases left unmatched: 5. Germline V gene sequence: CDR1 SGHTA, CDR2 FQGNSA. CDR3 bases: TGTGCCAGCAGCTCGGGGACAGGCAGTCAGCCCCAGCATTTT. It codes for CASSSGTGSQPQHF.

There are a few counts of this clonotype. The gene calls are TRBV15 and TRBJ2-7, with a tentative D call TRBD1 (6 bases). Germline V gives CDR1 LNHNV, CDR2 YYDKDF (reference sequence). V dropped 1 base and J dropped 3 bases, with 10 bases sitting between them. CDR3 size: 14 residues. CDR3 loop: CATSRAPGVYEQYF. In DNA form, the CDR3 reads TGTGCCACCAGCAGAGCCCCAGGGGTCTACGAGCAGTACTTC. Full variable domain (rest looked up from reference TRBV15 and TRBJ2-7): DAMVIQNPRYQVTQFGKPVTLSCSQTLNHNVMYWYQQKSSQAPKLLFHYYDKDFNNEADTPDNFQSRRPNTSFCFLDIRSPGLGDTAMYLCATSRAPGVYEQYFGPGTRLTVT.

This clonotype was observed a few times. CDR3: CATSSDRGHTEAFF. CDR3 bases: TGTGCCACCAGCAGCGACAGGGGGCACACTGAAGCTTTCTTT. The chain links TRBV15 to TRBJ1-1; 10 bases line up with TRBD1. Trimming took 3 bases from V and 3 from J; bases not matched to a gene: 1. This CDR3 comprises 14 residues. Germline V gives CDR1 LNHNV, CDR2 YYDKDF (reference sequence).

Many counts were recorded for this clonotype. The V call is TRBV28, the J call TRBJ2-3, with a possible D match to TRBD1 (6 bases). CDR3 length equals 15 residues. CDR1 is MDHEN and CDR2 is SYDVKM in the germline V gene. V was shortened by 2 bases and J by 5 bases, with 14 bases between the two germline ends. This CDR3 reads CASSLRLGHLDTQYF. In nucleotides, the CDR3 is TGTGCCAGCAGTTTACGCCTGGGACACTTAGATACGCAGTATTTT. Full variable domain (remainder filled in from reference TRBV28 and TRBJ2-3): DVKVTQSSRYLVKRTGEKVFLECVQDMDHENMFWYRQDPGLGLRLIYFSYDVKMKEKGDIPEGYSVSREKKERFSLILESASTNQTSMYLCASSLRLGHLDTQYFGPGTRLTVL.

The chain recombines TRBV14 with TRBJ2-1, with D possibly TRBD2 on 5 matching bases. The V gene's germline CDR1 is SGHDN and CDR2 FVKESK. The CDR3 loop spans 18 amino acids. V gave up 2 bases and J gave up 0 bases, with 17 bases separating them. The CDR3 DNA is TGTGCCAGCAGCCAAAAAGACCGACCTAGCAGCTCCTACAATGAGCAGTTCTTC. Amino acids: CASSQKDRPSSSYNEQFF.